The 18 T cell receptor beta chains given below trace back to one sample, sequenced in a study of control samples from healthy donors and cancer patients. Sequenced by immunoSEQ multiplex PCR; TCRdb stores in-frame clones only, minus some. This table has approximately 70,000 clones, over 70% appearing once. Sequencing was performed on blood. The receptors here all came from a man in his fifties or sixties in good health.

The chain recombines TRBV5-1 with TRBJ2-7, with TRBD1 matching 11 bases. This CDR3 region has 15 residues. Germline V gene sequence: CDR1 SGHRS, CDR2 YFSETQ. Trimming cost V 2 bases and J 2 bases; bases outside gene matches: 3. CDR3 region: CASSLGTGGTYEQYF. CDR3 bases: TGCGCCAGCAGCTTAGGGACAGGGGGGACCTACGAGCAGTACTTC.

This chain connects TRBV7-9 to TRBJ2-5; 12 nucleotides agree with TRBD1. There are 17 residues in the CDR3. V shed 0 bases and J 5 bases; nucleotides not matched to a gene: 7. Looked up from germline, CDR1 is SEHNR and CDR2 is FQNEAQ (reference sequence). CDR3 amino acids: CASSLALGTGGVETQYF. CDR3 DNA sequence: TGTGCCAGCAGCTTAGCCCTGGGGACAGGGGGCGTGGAGACCCAGTACTTC.

The gene calls are TRBV2 and TRBJ2-2, with 11 bases identical to TRBD2. The V gene's germline CDR1 is SNHLY and CDR2 FYNNEI. The CDR3 covers 16 residues. V lost 4 bases, J lost 1 base, and 2 bases stayed unmatched. The CDR3 DNA sequence: TGTGCCAGCAGTGCTCTAGCGGGGGGGAACACCGGGGAGCTGTTTTTT. It translates to CASSALAGGNTGELFF.

The rearrangement uses TRBV20-1 and TRBJ1-4, with TRBD1 matching 9 bases. V was clipped by 3 bases and J by 8 bases; unmatched bases: 4. Germline CDR1 and CDR2: DFQATT and SNEGSKA (reference sequence). There are 13 residues in the CDR3. The CDR3 DNA is TGCAGTGCTAGTAAACAGGGGGCAGAAAAACTGTTTTTT. It codes for CSASKQGAEKLFF.

V is TRBV6-6 and J is TRBJ1-3; no clear D. V lost 0 bases to trimming and J lost 4 bases, with 10 bases between them. The CDR3 spans 15 residues. Germline V gene lookup returns CDR1 MNHNY and CDR2 SVGAGI (reference sequence). In DNA form, the CDR3 reads TGTGCCAGCAGTTACTCGGAAGGTGGGGGAAACACCATATATTTT. Translated: CASSYSEGGGNTIYF.

The CDR3 reads CASSLSWRGGYEQYF. CDR3 DNA: TGTGCCAGCAGCTTATCTTGGCGCGGAGGCTACGAGCAGTACTTC. The chain carries TRBV11-3 and TRBJ2-7; perhaps TRBD2 as D (5 bases). This CDR3 is built from 15 residues. The ends were cut back, 2 bases at V and 3 bases at J, with 14 bases in the middle. The germline gives CDR1 SGHNT, CDR2 YENEEA.

The rearrangement joins TRBV4-1 to TRBJ1-5, with 7 bases that match TRBD1. Germline values: CDR1 MGHRA, CDR2 YSYEKL. The CDR3 sequence is 18 residues long. Losses at the gene ends were 0 bases for V and 3 bases for J; bases not matched to a gene: 11. For the CDR3, the DNA is TGCGCCAGCAGCCAAGAAGGAACAGGGGCGCCCGTCAATCAGCCCCAGCATTTT. This gives the protein CASSQEGTGAPVNQPQHF.

CDR3 sequence reads: CASSFGSEKLFF. For the CDR3, the DNA is TGTGCCAGCAGCTTTGGGTCAGAAAAACTGTTTTTT. This rearrangement joins TRBV5-5 to TRBJ1-4, with D unresolved. Germline loops: CDR1 SGHKS, CDR2 YYEKEE (reference sequence). Trimming left V 2 bases short and J 8 bases short, with 7 bases between. There are 12 residues in the CDR3.

The chain carries TRBV5-1 and TRBJ2-7, with D tentatively TRBD2 (5 bases). CDR1 SGHRS and CDR2 YFSETQ come from the germline V gene. The CDR3 length is 14 residues. V shed 0 bases and J shed 1 base, with 8 bases lying between them. The CDR3 spells CASSLDEGSYEQYF. The DNA for the CDR3 is TGCGCCAGCAGCTTGGACGAGGGTTCCTACGAGCAGTACTTC.

V is TRBV2 and J is TRBJ1-6, with a tentative D call TRBD1 (5 bases). With 4 bases removed from V and 14 bases from J, the gap between germline ends came to 12 bases. The length of the CDR3 is 12 residues. Looked up from germline, CDR1 is SNHLY and CDR2 is FYNNEI. The CDR3 is CASSVEDISLHF. In DNA form, the CDR3 reads TGTGCCAGCAGTGTCGAGGACATCTCCCTCCACTTT.

The chain combines TRBV4-3 with TRBJ2-7; TRBD2 matches 8 bases. Trimming removed 4 bases from V and 3 bases from J; junction bases left unmatched: 8. The CDR3 is made up of 15 amino acids. The germline CDR1 and CDR2 sequences are LGHNA and YSLEER. This chain's CDR3 is CASSRRLATDYEQYF. As DNA, the CDR3 is TGCGCCAGCAGCCGAAGACTAGCGACCGACTACGAGCAGTACTTC.

CDR3 protein: CASRTNSGRFLWEQYF. The CDR3 DNA reads TGTGCCAGCAGAACTAATTCGGGACGCTTCCTTTGGGAGCAGTACTTC. This sequence joins TRBV5-4 and TRBJ2-7, with D possibly being TRBD1 or TRBD2 (5 bases each). The CDR3 length is 16 residues. CDR1 and CDR2 from the germline V gene are SGHNT and YYREEE (reference sequence). Trimming took off 5 bases at V and 7 bases at J, with 25 bases between the two ends.

This chain links TRBV6-4 with TRBJ2-2, with a weak D call TRBD2 (6 bases). The germline CDR1 and CDR2 sequences are MRHNA and SNTAGT. This CDR3 region has 14 residues. Trimming shortened V by 2 bases and J by 4 bases, and 8 bases separated the two germline ends. CDR3 in amino acids: CASSDRGGTGELFF. CDR3 coding DNA: TGTGCCAGCAGTGACAGGGGAGGCACCGGGGAGCTGTTTTTT.

V usage is TRBV5-1 and J usage is TRBJ1-2; D possibly corresponds to TRBD1 (5 bases). This CDR3 region has 12 residues. CDR1 is SGHRS and CDR2 is YFSETQ in the germline V gene. The germline V and J ends were trimmed by 5 bases and 8 bases, with 13 bases remaining between them. CDR3 in DNA: TGCGCCAGCAGGGGGGAAATGGGCGGCTACACCTTC. Translation gives CASRGEMGGYTF.

The J gene is TRBJ1-2, the V gene TRBV6-6; TRBD1 matches 7 bases. The CDR3 is made up of 16 amino acids. Looked up from germline, CDR1 is MNHNY and CDR2 is SVGAGI (reference sequence). The J segment lost 0 bases and the V segment lost 2 bases, leaving 6 bases of the junction unmatched. The CDR3 coding sequence is TGTGCCAGCAGTTACGAAGGGGGCAGGTCTAACTATGGCTACACCTTC. It translates to CASSYEGGRSNYGYTF.

This clone was recorded only once. The chain has TRBV2 and TRBJ2-2; possibly TRBD2 for D (5 bases). The length of the CDR3 is 14 residues. The V gene's germline CDR1 is SNHLY and CDR2 FYNNEI. With 10 bases removed from V and 0 bases from J, the gap between germline ends came to 12 bases. CDR3 residues: CATGLRANTGELFF. CDR3 sequence (DNA): TGTGCCACCGGTTTGCGGGCGAACACCGGGGAGCTGTTTTTT.

The chain employs TRBV5-1 and TRBJ1-3, with D possibly TRBD1 on 5 matching bases. The ends were cut back, 0 bases at V and 3 bases at J, with 16 bases in the middle. The CDR3 has 17 amino acids. The germline CDR1 and CDR2 sequences are SGHRS and YFSETQ. This chain's CDR3 is CASSLAVQGGFGNTIYF. The CDR3, as DNA: TGCGCCAGCAGCTTGGCCGTCCAGGGTGGATTTGGAAACACCATATATTTT.

The V gene is TRBV9, the J gene TRBJ1-5; 7 bases match TRBD1. V lost 3 bases, J lost 0 bases, and 3 bases stayed unmatched. The germline V gene has CDR1 SGDLS and CDR2 YYNGEE. This CDR3 contains 15 residues. The chain's CDR3 is CASSEQGYSNQPQHF. In DNA form, the CDR3 reads TGTGCCAGCAGCGAACAGGGGTATAGCAATCAGCCCCAGCATTTT.